The next 28 T cell receptor beta chains were all read from a single sample in a study of tumor-infiltrating lymphocytes in primary liver carcinoma. cDNA specific to TCR beta was made from 450 to 650 ng of total RNA, with a constant-region primer employed for priming. TCR beta libraries came from three nested multiplex PCR rounds using slightly modified ARM-PCR. Running roughly 10 cycles apiece, the first two PCR rounds relied on TRBV1-TRBV30 forward primers together with a C-beta reverse primer. MiXCR, applied by TCRdb to the multiplex PCR reads, yields one record per CDR3 protein. This sample has about 320,000 distinct CDR3 sequences; about 50% occur once, and the top ten carry over 15%. The researchers obtained blood RNA from unsorted whole blood and also extracted germline DNA. The sequenced material came from peripheral blood. The receptors originated from a woman in her thirties with primary liver carcinoma and hepatitis B virus infection.

This clonotype was counted at least ten times. The chain combines TRBV29-1 with TRBJ1-1, with a possible D match to TRBD1 (6 bases). The CDR3 runs to 11 residues. CDR1 is SQVTM, CDR2 ANQGSEA, per germline. V was trimmed by 4 bases and J by 9 bases, leaving 12 bases between them. CDR3 protein: CSVVGGGKAFF. The DNA of the CDR3 is TGCAGCGTTGTGGGAGGGGGGAAAGCTTTCTTT. Combining the CDR3 with reference TRBV29-1 and TRBJ1-1 gives the whole variable domain SAVISQKPSRDICQRGTSLTIQCQVDSQVTMMFWYRQQPGQSLTLIATANQGSEATYESGFVIDKFPISRPNLTFSTLTVSNMSPEDSSIYLCSVVGGGKAFFGQGTRLTVV.

Concerning this clonotype itself: Since a much larger clone is just one base distant, this may be a read error. The genes are TRBV29-1 and TRBJ2-4, with a tentative D call TRBD2 (5 bases). The CDR3 loop spans 16 amino acids. The V end was cut by 4 bases, the J end by 6 bases, with 22 bases between. Germline CDR1 SQVTM, CDR2 ANQGSEA. In DNA form, the CDR3 reads TGCAGCGTTGGGGTGGATATCGCGGAGGCCTTAAACATTCAGTACTTC. Protein: CSVGVDIAEALNIQYF.

The J gene is TRBJ2-3, the V gene TRBV19, with D possibly TRBD1 on 5 matching bases. Germline V gives CDR1 LNHDA, CDR2 SQIVND (reference sequence). CDR3 length equals 14 residues. V was pared by 4 bases and J by 2 bases, with 10 bases between. CDR3 nucleotide sequence: TGTGCCAGTAGTAAAGACAGAGCCACAGATACGCAGTATTTT. Protein: CASSKDRATDTQYF. Variable domain in full (rest from reference TRBV19 and TRBJ2-3): DGGITQSPKYLFRKEGQNVTLSCEQNLNHDAMYWYRQDPGQGLRLIYYSQIVNDFQKGDIAEGYSVSREKKESFPLTVTSAQKNPTAFYLCASSKDRATDTQYFGPGTRLTVL.

This clonotype was counted many times. As DNA, the CDR3 is TGCAGCGGAGCCTTAATTGATGAGCAGTTCTTC. Its translation is CSGALIDEQFF. J is TRBJ2-1 and V is TRBV29-1; no reliable D call. The germline gives CDR1 SQVTM, CDR2 ANQGSEA. V was pared by 7 bases and J by 8 bases, with 12 bases between. The CDR3 covers 11 residues.

This clonotype was observed at least ten times. The chain uses TRBV11-2 and TRBJ2-7; D might be TRBD2 (5 bases). CDR3 length: 15 amino acids. The V gene lost 1 base and the J gene lost 2 bases, with 12 bases spanning the gap. Germline V gives CDR1 SGHAT, CDR2 FQNNGV. CDR3 protein: CASSLVGEYAYEQYF. The CDR3 nucleotides read TGTGCCAGCAGCTTAGTTGGGGAGTACGCCTACGAGCAGTACTTC.

A word on this clonotype: A junction end diverges from the germline sequence, so it may reflect a read error. The chain links TRBV6-1 to TRBJ2-1, with TRBD2 matching 7 bases. There are 13 residues in the CDR3. Looked up from germline, CDR1 is MNHNS and CDR2 is SASEGT. Here the CDR3 reads CTTCLGGENEQSF. In nucleotides, the CDR3 is TGTACCACCTGCCTTGGGGGGGAGAATGAGCAGTCCTTC.

This chain uses TRBV5-8 with TRBJ2-3; D call uncertain. The CDR3 spans 14 residues. Germline CDR1 reads SGHTS; CDR2 reads YDEGEE. Trimming shortened V by 2 bases and J by 7 bases, and 14 bases separated the two germline ends. CDR3 sequence reads: CASSFAGRVYTQYF. CDR3 nucleotides: TGTGCCAGCAGCTTTGCAGGCCGGGTGTATACGCAGTATTTT.

On this clonotype: The missing conserved phenylalanine or tryptophan at the end of this CDR3 makes a read error likely. The DNA is omitted, as the CDR3 cannot be located on it reliably, and the CDR3 follows TCRdb's listing. The genes are TRBV11-1 and TRBJ2-5. In germline, CDR1 is SGHAT, CDR2 FQDESV (reference sequence). The CDR3 region is 12 residues in length, termini included. The CDR3 protein is CASSVKGETLYV.

Notes on this clonotype: The junction differs from germline at one of its ends, possibly a read error. In DNA, the CDR3 is TGCAGCGTTTGTGACGGGGCGTTCCCTGGAGCTTTTTTT. Residues: CSVCDGAFPGAFF. The chain is built from TRBV29-1 and TRBJ1-1, with a weak D call TRBD1 (5 bases). The CDR3 is 13 residues long. Looked up from germline, CDR1 is SQVTM and CDR2 is ANQGSEA.

Concerning this clonotype itself: This clone may be a read error of a much larger clone one base away. The V and J genes are TRBV6-1 and TRBJ2-1; D call uncertain. Germline loops: CDR1 MNHNS, CDR2 SASEGT. The CDR3 totals 11 residues. V lost 7 bases to trimming and J lost 14 bases, with 15 bases between them. The CDR3 protein is CASNVSQLEFF. CDR3 DNA sequence: TGTGCCAGCAATGTTTCCCAATTGGAGTTCTTC.

Only a few counts were recorded for this clonotype. J is TRBJ2-2 and V is TRBV6-1; the D gene is possibly TRBD2 (5 bases). CDR3 length: 13 residues. Germline V gives CDR1 MNHNS, CDR2 SASEGT. V was clipped by 2 bases and J by 9 bases, with 10 bases between them. Here the CDR3 DNA reads TGTGCCAGCAGTGAATTAAGAGGGAGGGAGCTGTTTTTT. This codes for CASSELRGRELFF.

A remark on this clonotype: A read error may produce the germline difference seen at one junction end. This chain links TRBV5-5 with TRBJ1-1; 11 bases align to TRBD1. Germline CDR1 is SGHKS and CDR2 is YYEKEE (reference sequence). The CDR3 is 14 amino acids. CDR3 DNA: TGTGCCAGCGGCTTGTGGACAGGGGGCACTGAAGCATTCTTT. This codes for CASGLWTGGTEAFF. The full variable domain, rest sourced from reference TRBV5-5 and TRBJ1-1, is DAGVTQSPTHLIKTRGQQVTLRCSPISGHKSVSWYQQVLGQGPQFIFQYYEKEERGRGNFPDRFSARQFPNYSSELNVNALLLGDSALYLCASGLWTGGTEAFFGQGTRLTVV.

Comments on this clonotype: A read error may explain this, as a much larger clone is one base away. The chain uses TRBV6-5 and TRBJ2-1; TRBD2 matches 7 bases. Unmatched junction bases numbered 1, after V lost 8 bases and J lost 3 bases. This CDR3 spans 12 amino acids. Germline values: CDR1 MNHEY, CDR2 SVGAGI. This chain's CDR3 is CASGRDYNEQFF. CDR3 nucleotides: TGTGCCAGCGGGAGGGACTACAATGAGCAGTTCTTC.

Comment on this clonotype: This could be a read error, since a much larger clone is one nucleotide away. The chain employs TRBV6-1 and TRBJ1-1, with TRBD1 matching over 7 bases. Germline CDR1 MNHNS, CDR2 SASEGT. V lost 1 base to trimming and J lost 7 bases; unmatched junction nucleotides: 3. CDR3 size: 13 residues. CDR3: CASSEGDSIEAFF. CDR3 coding DNA: TGTGCCAGCAGTGAAGGGGACAGCATTGAAGCTTTCTTT.

This clonotype has ten or more counts. The chain combines TRBV29-1 with TRBJ2-7; 9 bases line up with TRBD2. From germline, CDR1 is SQVTM and CDR2 ANQGSEA. The CDR3 totals 12 residues. V lost 4 bases to trimming and J lost 10 bases; unmatched junction nucleotides: 8. CDR3 coding DNA: TGCAGCGTTGCGTCGACTAGCGGCGCTCAGTACTTC. As protein: CSVASTSGAQYF.

Comment on this clonotype: This may be a read error: a much more frequent sequence differs by one nucleotide. V usage is TRBV6-2 or TRBV6-3 and J usage is TRBJ2-1; 9 nucleotides match TRBD2. The V and J ends lost 6 bases and 11 bases, in that order; junction bases with no gene match: 17. The CDR3 has 16 amino acids. Looked up from germline, CDR1 is MNHEY and CDR2 is SVGEGT. The CDR3 DNA reads TGTGCCAGCAGCCAGGGGGAGGCGGGAGGGCAGAATAAGCAGTTCTTC. Translating it yields CASSQGEAGGQNKQFF.

Note on this clonotype: This sequence may be a read error, since a much larger clone differs from it by one base. The rearrangement joins TRBV6-1 to TRBJ1-5; no reliable D call. The CDR3 sequence is 13 residues long. Per germline, CDR1 MNHNS and CDR2 SASEGT. Here the CDR3 reads CVSSGDPAKPQHF. In DNA, the CDR3 is TGTGTCAGCAGTGGAGACCCAGCAAAGCCCCAGCATTTT.

About this clonotype itself: A much larger clone differs from this one at a single base, so this may be a read error. J is TRBJ1-5 and V is TRBV6-1; no reliable D call. The CDR3 has 14 amino acids. CDR1 is MNHNS, CDR2 SASEGT, per germline. This CDR3 is CTSSEQFSNQPQHF. CDR3 DNA: TGTACCAGCAGTGAACAGTTTAGCAATCAGCCCCAGCATTTT.

As regards this clonotype: A much larger clone differs from this one at a single base, so this may be a read error. The chain employs TRBV14 and TRBJ2-7, with a tentative D call TRBD2 (5 bases). The V gene's germline CDR1 is SGHDN and CDR2 FVKESK. The CDR3 spans 13 residues. V lost 2 bases, J lost 4 bases, and 9 bases lay in between. CDR3 coding DNA: TGTGCCAGCAGCCAAATACTAGGGTACGAGCAGTACTTC. This sequence encodes CASSQILGYEQYF.

This clonotype was counted only a few times. The chain's CDR3 is CSSTGTQGSYNEQFF. CDR3 nucleotide sequence: TGCAGCTCCACTGGGACACAGGGCTCCTACAATGAGCAGTTCTTC. V gene TRBV29-1 combines with J gene TRBJ2-1; D possibly corresponds to TRBD1 (6 bases). Germline V gene sequence: CDR1 SQVTM, CDR2 ANQGSEA. Deletions cut 8 bases from V and 0 bases from J, with 17 bases between. CDR3 length: 15 amino acids.

On this clonotype: One base away lies a much larger clone, so this may be a sequencing read error. The CDR3 sequence: CASSQDWTVSYEQYF. In DNA, the CDR3 is TGTGCCAGCAGCCAAGACTGGACAGTGTCTTACGAGCAGTACTTC. The chain couples TRBV4-2 to TRBJ2-7, with a weak D call TRBD1 (6 bases). Germline CDR1 reads LGHNA; CDR2 reads YNFKEQ. Deletions cut 0 bases from V and 4 bases from J, with 13 bases between. This CDR3 contains 15 residues.

Notes on this clonotype: One end of the junction varies from germline; a read error may be responsible. The chain is built from TRBV12-3 or TRBV12-4 and TRBJ2-2; 7 nucleotides match TRBD2. The CDR3 consists of 15 residues. Here the CDR3 reads CASTPGTINTGDLFF. CDR3 in DNA: TGTGCCAGTACCCCCGGGACTATAAACACCGGGGACCTGTTTTTT.

This clonotype showed up just once. V usage is TRBV12-3 or TRBV12-4 and J usage is TRBJ2-3; either TRBD1 or TRBD2 may supply D (7 bases each). This CDR3 region has 15 residues. Trimming cost V 6 bases and J 5 bases, with 18 bases left between them. In DNA, the CDR3 is TGTGCCAGCAGCACTAAAGGGGGCGGGGGAGATACGCAGTATTTT. Amino acids: CASSTKGGGGDTQYF.

In regard to this clonotype: No conserved phenylalanine or tryptophan is present at the end of the CDR3, so a read error is the likely explanation. No DNA is shown, since the ends of the CDR3 on it are uncertain; the CDR3 is the one TCRdb lists. The chain is built from TRBV11-2 and TRBJ2-3. Germline V gene lookup returns CDR1 SGHAT and CDR2 FQNNGV. The CDR3 length equals 11 residues, ends included. This CDR3 reads CASSLTDTRYC.

The chain is built from TRBV4-3 and TRBJ1-5; D gene unclear. Trimming pared 6 bases from V and 6 bases from J, leaving 15 bases between. The length of the CDR3 is 14 residues. Germline CDR1 reads LGHNA; CDR2 reads YSLEER. The CDR3 DNA reads as TGCGCCAGCAGGCGGGATCGAGGTCTTCAGCCCCAGCATTTT. Protein: CASRRDRGLQPQHF.

V and J are TRBV6-1 and TRBJ1-1; D gene uncertain. The length of the CDR3 is 12 residues. V gave up 6 bases and J gave up 6 bases, with 11 bases separating them. Per germline, CDR1 MNHNS and CDR2 SASEGT. DNA for the CDR3: TGTGCCAGCAGAAGACATGTATCTGAAGCTTTCTTT. Protein product: CASRRHVSEAFF.

Points on this clonotype: The junction differs from germline at one of its ends, possibly a read error. This chain uses TRBV4-2 with TRBJ2-1; TRBD2 agrees at 12 bases. Germline lookup yields CDR1 LGHNA and CDR2 YNFKEQ. The CDR3 consists of 18 residues. The CDR3 DNA reads TGTGCCAGCAACCAAGAGGTGACTAGCGGGAGTTGGGACAATGAGCAGTTCTTC. Protein: CASNQEVTSGSWDNEQFF.

The gene calls are TRBV4-3 and TRBJ2-1; 9 bases fit TRBD2. J gave up 7 bases and V 2 bases, and 12 bases lay outside the gene matches. CDR3 length: 17 amino acids. CDR1 LGHNA and CDR2 YSLEER come from the germline V gene. The CDR3 sequence is CASSQSLFSGRGNEQFF. The CDR3 bases are TGCGCCAGCAGCCAAAGCCTATTTAGCGGGAGAGGTAATGAGCAGTTCTTC.